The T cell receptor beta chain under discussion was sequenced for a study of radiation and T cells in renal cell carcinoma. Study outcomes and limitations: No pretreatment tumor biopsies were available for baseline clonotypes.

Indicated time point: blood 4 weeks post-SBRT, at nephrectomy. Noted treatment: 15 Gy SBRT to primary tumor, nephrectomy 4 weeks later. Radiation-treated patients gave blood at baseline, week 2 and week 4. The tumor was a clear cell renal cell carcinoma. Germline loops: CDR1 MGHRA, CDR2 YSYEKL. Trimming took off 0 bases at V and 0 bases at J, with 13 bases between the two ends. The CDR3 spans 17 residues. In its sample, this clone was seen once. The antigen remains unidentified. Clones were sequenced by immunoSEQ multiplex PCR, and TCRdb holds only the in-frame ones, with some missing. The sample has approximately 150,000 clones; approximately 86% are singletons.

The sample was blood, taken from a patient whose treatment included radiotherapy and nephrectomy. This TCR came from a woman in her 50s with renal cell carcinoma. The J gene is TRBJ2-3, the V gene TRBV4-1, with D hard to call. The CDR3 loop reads CASSQDPAFSSTDTQYF. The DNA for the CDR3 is TGCGCCAGCAGCCAAGATCCGGCCTTTTCTAGCACAGATACGCAGTATTTT.